The subject of this entry is one T cell receptor (beta chain). Its target is unknown. Using its own MiXCR run on the 5' RACE reads, TCRdb lists one record per CDR3 protein. The sample shows fewer than 450,000 distinct CDR3 sequences, roughly 4.3% of them seen only once. Germline V gene sequence: CDR1 LNHDA, CDR2 SQIVND (reference sequence). V shed 10 bases, J shed 1 base, and the junction held 4 bases outside the gene matches. The CDR3 extends over 13 amino acids. This entry is derived from a study of T cells after yellow fever vaccination. Study-level results: Once the booster was given, most primary-vaccination clones reappeared, at approximately 97% for CD4 and around 90% for CD8. A limited proportion of clonotypes was detected within both the CD4 and CD8 compartments. From the bulk population, abundant clonotypes could contaminate and appear within FACS-sorted repertoires.

The starting material was PBMCs, obtained 5 days after the yellow fever booster vaccination. J is TRBJ1-1 and V is TRBV19; 9 nucleotides agree with TRBD1. The TCR originated in a man aged 18 to 30 who received the YFV17D yellow fever vaccine. The CDR3 region is CATATGGNTEAFF. DNA for the CDR3: TGTGCCACTGCGACAGGGGGGAACACTGAAGCTTTCTTT.